The sequence of this T cell receptor (beta chain) was determined in a study of multiple sclerosis patients with progressive multifocal leukoencephalopathy. Deletions cut 4 bases from V and 0 bases from J, with 16 bases between. The CDR3 spans 18 residues. Per the germline V gene, CDR1 is MNHEY and CDR2 is SMNVEV (reference sequence). Time point specified: 6 to 7 months of natalizumab therapy. Method: immunoSEQ multiplex PCR; TCRdb's copy keeps in-frame clones and lacks some. The repertoire holds around 30,000 clones, with roughly 89% as singletons. This clonotype originated in a human donor with multiple sclerosis. The chain is built from TRBV27 and TRBJ1-6; D uncertain. Source: PBMCs, taken from a patient treated with natalizumab. CDR3 in DNA: TGTGCCAGCAGTTCAAGGACTGCTACTAGCTCCTATAATTCACCCCTCCACTTT. Its translation is CASSSRTATSSYNSPLHF.